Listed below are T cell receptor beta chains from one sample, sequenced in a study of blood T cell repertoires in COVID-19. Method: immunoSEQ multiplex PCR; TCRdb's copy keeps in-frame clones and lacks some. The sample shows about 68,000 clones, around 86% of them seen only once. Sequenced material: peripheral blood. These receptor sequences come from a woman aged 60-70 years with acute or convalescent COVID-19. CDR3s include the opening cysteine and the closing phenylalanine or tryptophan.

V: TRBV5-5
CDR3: CASSLGGAVGQETQYF

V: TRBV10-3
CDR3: CAIGGSYEQYF

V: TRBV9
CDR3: CASSVDYPPYNEQFF

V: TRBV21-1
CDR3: CASSLKKGRGPNYEGQYF

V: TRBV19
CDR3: CASSTYPGQGGYSNQPQHF

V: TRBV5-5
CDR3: CASSLDRFVTEAFF

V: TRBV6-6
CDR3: CASSYSEGAGYEQYF

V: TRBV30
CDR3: CAWTLVRGNTIYF

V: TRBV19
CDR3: CASSSGPAREQYF

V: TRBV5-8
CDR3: CASSLGRAEYGYTF

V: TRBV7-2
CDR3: CASSLLVGNSNQPQHF

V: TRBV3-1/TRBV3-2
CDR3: CASSQPWTGGNTEAFF

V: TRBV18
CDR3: CASSPDRGPHGYTF

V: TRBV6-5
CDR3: CASSETGYSNQPQHF

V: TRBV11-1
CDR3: CASSFSLADLTDTQYF

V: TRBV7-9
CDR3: CASSRNQQGKKTQYF

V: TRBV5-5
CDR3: CASSLGHLNSGNTIYF

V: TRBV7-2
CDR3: CASSLSRQQNEAFF

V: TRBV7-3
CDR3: CASSLHRTSAYNEQFF

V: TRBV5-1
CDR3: CASSWTGGGGPYEQYF

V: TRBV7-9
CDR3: CASSAVFTDTQYF

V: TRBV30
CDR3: CAWRQTGYNEQFF

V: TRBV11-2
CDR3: CASRNRPNTEAFF

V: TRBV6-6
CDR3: CASSRQGWDYGYTF

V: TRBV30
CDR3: CAWTGTQGLDTQYF

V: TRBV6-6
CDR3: CASSYANTGNSPLHF

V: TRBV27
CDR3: CASIPAGRSGNTIYF

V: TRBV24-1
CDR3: CATSDFHRGFENTEAFF

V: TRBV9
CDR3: CASSVEEQGARGYTF

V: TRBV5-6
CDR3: CASRARGSSNYGYTF

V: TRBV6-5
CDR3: CASSTSRGARQPQHF

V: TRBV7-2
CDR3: CASSRREGTGDGDKNIQYF

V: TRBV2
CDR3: CASSPGQGSGNTIYF

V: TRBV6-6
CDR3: CATMPGGAYTGELFF

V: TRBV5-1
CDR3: CASSSPGQGHSGRTGELFF

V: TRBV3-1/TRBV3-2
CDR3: CASSQGSQPQHF

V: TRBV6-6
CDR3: CASSPGIYGYTF

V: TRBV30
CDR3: CAWSISKTGRINYGYTF

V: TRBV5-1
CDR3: CASSVLGVSEAEAFF

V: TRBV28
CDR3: CASSSTGRRTEAFF

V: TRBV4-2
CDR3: CASSQWREAVSTDTQYF

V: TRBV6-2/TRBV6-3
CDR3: CASSPDSITGTRPQHF